What follows are 9 T cell receptor beta chains derived from one specimen sequenced in a study of T cell responses to AZD1222 COVID-19 vaccine. Produced via immunoSEQ multiplex PCR; TCRdb's table is partial and in-frame only. This table holds 65,000 to 70,000 clones, almost 90% found once. The source was peripheral blood, collected on day 0 of AZD1222 vaccination. Receptors were obtained from an adult in good health.

The V gene is TRBV18, the J gene TRBJ2-7; D possibly corresponds to TRBD1 (6 bases). Trimming removed 3 bases from V and 3 bases from J, with 9 bases in between. Germline CDR1 reads KGHSH; CDR2 reads LQKENI. CDR3 length: 13 residues. CDR3 bases: TGTGCCAGCTCACCTGGGACAAACTACGAGCAGTACTTC. Amino acids: CASSPGTNYEQYF.

The chain carries TRBV3-1 (or the pseudogene TRBV3-2) and TRBJ1-1; D might be TRBD1 (5 bases). The V end was cut by 1 base, the J end by 3 bases, with 12 bases between. From germline, CDR1 is LGHDT and CDR2 YNNKEL (reference sequence). The CDR3 has 15 residues. For the CDR3, the DNA is TGTGCCAGCAGCCAAGTCTCCGGGACCTACACTGAAGCTTTCTTT. Its protein is CASSQVSGTYTEAFF.

This sequence joins TRBV28 and TRBJ1-2; possibly TRBD1 for D (6 bases). The length of the CDR3 is 12 residues. CDR1 and CDR2 (germline): MDHEN, SYDVKM. Trimming shortened V by 8 bases and J by 4 bases, and 11 bases separated the two germline ends. The CDR3 spells CASVSRGYGYTF. The CDR3 nucleotides read TGTGCCAGCGTATCCAGGGGCTATGGCTACACCTTC.

Regarding this clone: Germline is not matched at one junction end, which may reflect a read error. The rearrangement links TRBV4-3 to TRBJ1-1, with D unresolved. The CDR3 has 15 amino acids. The germline V gene encodes CDR1 LGHNA and CDR2 YSLEER. The CDR3 loop reads CASSQVSSENTETFF. The CDR3 nucleotides are TGCGCCAGCAGCCAAGTGTCTTCCGAGAACACTGAAACTTTCTTT.

V and J are TRBV30 and TRBJ2-3, with TRBD1 identical over 8 bases. Germline values: CDR1 GTSNPN, CDR2 SVGIG (reference sequence). The CDR3 length is 14 residues. The V and J ends lost 1 base and 6 bases, in that order; junction bases with no gene match: 6. CDR3 coding DNA: TGTGCCTGGAGTGACGACAGGGGAGCGGATACGCAGTATTTT. Residues: CAWSDDRGADTQYF.

This rearrangement joins TRBV19 to TRBJ2-1; 7 nucleotides line up with TRBD1. The CDR3 length is 17 residues. V dropped 5 bases and J dropped 6; count of bases not matched to a gene: 16. From germline, CDR1 is LNHDA and CDR2 SQIVND (reference sequence). The CDR3: CASSFRLTGNLFNEQFF. The CDR3 DNA sequence: TGTGCCAGTAGTTTCCGCTTGACAGGGAATTTGTTCAATGAGCAGTTCTTC.

The chain uses TRBV2 and TRBJ2-7; D might be TRBD1 (5 bases). In germline, CDR1 is SNHLY, CDR2 FYNNEI. This CDR3 has 11 residues. Trimming took 9 bases from V and 5 from J, leaving 11 bases between them. The CDR3: CARGPADEQYF. The DNA of the CDR3 is TGTGCCAGGGGGCCAGCTGACGAGCAGTACTTC.

This clone was seen once. V is TRBV5-1 and J is TRBJ2-3; the D gene could be TRBD1 or TRBD2 (6 bases each). Germline V gene lookup returns CDR1 SGHRS and CDR2 YFSETQ. Trimming took off 4 bases at V and 0 bases at J, with 15 bases between the two ends. CDR3 length: 16 amino acids. The CDR3 bases are TGCGCCAGCAGCAGACGGGGGCAGAGTAGCACAGATACGCAGTATTTT. Amino acids: CASSRRGQSSTDTQYF.

CDR3 amino acids: CASSRQERSYNSPLHF. In DNA, the CDR3 is TGTGCCAGCAGCCGTCAGGAAAGGTCCTATAATTCACCCCTCCACTTT. This rearrangement joins TRBV27 to TRBJ1-6; no firm D call. In germline, CDR1 is MNHEY, CDR2 SMNVEV (reference sequence). V lost 6 bases, J lost 1 base, and 13 bases lay in between. This CDR3 spans 16 amino acids.